This T cell receptor (beta chain) was profiled in a study of regulatory T cells in long-lasting Graves disease. Study conclusions and caveats: Accuracy may have been reduced by the small sample size. Persistent patients shared more public clonotypes (roughly 2,500) than new patients (just under 1,000).

This CDR3 spans 13 amino acids. Trimming removed 6 bases at V and 0 bases at J, with 9 bases between. Germline loops: CDR1 SQVTM, CDR2 ANQGSEA. This clonotype showed up just a few times. The antigen remains unidentified. Noted time point: persistent/refractory GD, antithyroid drugs over 5 years with positive TRAb. RNA isolated from PBMCs was used to make the TCR library. Patients were from an endocrinology department in Xi'an, China. Each patient gave approximately 8.1 milliliters of EDTA-anticoagulated peripheral blood. iRepertoire HTBI primers and Arm-PCR of CDR3 regions built TCR beta libraries. A single record per CDR3 protein comes from TCRdb applying MiXCR to the multiplex PCR reads. The sample includes approximately 400,000 distinct CDR3 sequences, 20% to 30% seen only once; the top ten take 26%.

J is TRBJ1-3 and V is TRBV29-1; D remains unclear. The clonotype originates from a female donor with Graves disease. The specimen was peripheral blood mononuclear cells (PBMCs), collected when the disease was refractory, from a patient treated with antithyroid drugs. CDR3 nucleotides: TGCAGCGTGATTCAGGACTCTGGAAACACCATATATTTT. As protein: CSVIQDSGNTIYF.